One sample yielded the 31 T cell receptor beta chains listed below, sequenced in a study of CD8 T cells in Susac syndrome. Random hexamers were used to reverse transcribe the RNA input (about 0.45 to 1 ug). TCRdb re-analysed the immunoSEQ multiplex PCR reads in MiXCR, keeping a single row per CDR3 protein. The table lists a few hundred thousand distinct CDR3 sequences, 75% to 90% of them singletons, with 0.09% to 0.15% in the top ten. Sequences were obtained from CD8+ T cells from PBMCs. The receptors stem from a human donor with multiple sclerosis.

The rearrangement uses TRBV29-1 and TRBJ1-2; no reliable D call. Trimming took 6 bases from V and 6 from J, leaving 11 bases between them. CDR1 is SQVTM, CDR2 ANQGSEA, per germline. CDR3 size: 11 residues. The CDR3 spells CSVPTLDGYTF. The DNA of the CDR3 is TGCAGCGTGCCAACACTGGATGGCTACACCTTC. The entire variable domain, with the rest obtained from reference TRBV29-1 and TRBJ1-2, is as follows: SAVISQKPSRDICQRGTSLTIQCQVDSQVTMMFWYRQQPGQSLTLIATANQGSEATYESGFVIDKFPISRPNLTFSTLTVSNMSPEDSSIYLCSVPTLDGYTFGSGTRLTVV.

The chain employs TRBV6-6 and TRBJ1-1, with 10 bases aligning to TRBD1. The CDR3 runs 15 residues. V lost 2 bases and J lost 6; bases outside the gene matches: 6. The V gene's germline CDR1 is MNHNY and CDR2 SVGAGI (reference sequence). Written as DNA, the CDR3 is TGTGCCAGCAGTTACATCCGGGACAGGGGCCCTGAAGCTTTCTTT. Protein: CASSYIRDRGPEAFF.

V usage is TRBV27 and J usage is TRBJ2-1; D may be TRBD2 (6 bases). Germline CDR1 reads MNHEY; CDR2 reads SMNVEV (reference sequence). The CDR3 runs 12 residues. V was trimmed by 5 bases and J by 10 bases, leaving 12 bases between them. CDR3 sequence reads: CASSPTGVEQFF. CDR3 coding DNA: TGTGCCAGCAGTCCTACGGGAGTGGAGCAGTTCTTC.

The chain couples TRBV4-1 to TRBJ2-3; tentatively, D is TRBD1 or TRBD2 (5 bases each). This CDR3 region has 14 residues. Germline CDR1 is MGHRA and CDR2 is YSYEKL. V gave up 4 bases and J gave up 5 bases, with 13 bases separating them. The CDR3 here is CASSRGPGQDTQYF. DNA for the CDR3: TGCGCCAGCAGCCGGGGTCCGGGGCAAGATACGCAGTATTTT.

This clonotype came up once. The V and J genes are TRBV7-6 and TRBJ2-5; possible D gene TRBD1, 6 bases. Germline V gene lookup returns CDR1 SGHVS and CDR2 FNYEAQ. With 0 bases removed from V and 5 bases from J, the gap between germline ends came to 10 bases. This CDR3 spans 14 amino acids. The CDR3 DNA reads TGTGCCAGCAGCTTAGCAACTAGGGGGGAGACCCAGTACTTC. Translating gives CASSLATRGETQYF.

The rearrangement links TRBV6-2 or TRBV6-3 to TRBJ2-1; D is unresolved. There are 13 residues in the CDR3. V lost 2 bases and J lost 12, with 14 bases in between. Germline CDR1 MNHEY, CDR2 SVGEGT. The CDR3: CASSYPTPLLQFF. CDR3 sequence (DNA): TGTGCCAGCAGTTACCCGACACCGTTGTTGCAGTTCTTC.

The chain links TRBV20-1 to TRBJ1-1; D not certain. The CDR3 is 18 amino acids. Trimming shortened V by 5 bases and J by 0 bases, and 25 bases separated the two germline ends. Germline CDR1 DFQATT, CDR2 SNEGSKA (reference sequence). The CDR3 is CSAFGVIGVLYMNTEAFF. DNA of the CDR3: TGCAGTGCTTTTGGGGTAATCGGCGTCCTTTATATGAACACTGAAGCTTTCTTT.

The count of this clonotype is one. The rearrangement joins TRBV7-3 to TRBJ2-1, with 9 bases lining up with TRBD2. V lost 0 bases to trimming and J lost 7 bases; unmatched junction nucleotides: 13. CDR1 and CDR2 from the germline V gene are SGHTA and FQGTGA. The CDR3 length is 18 residues. In nucleotides, the CDR3 is TGTGCCAGCAGCTTAACGGGTCAAGCGCGGGAGGGCAGGAATGAGCAGTTCTTC. Translation gives CASSLTGQAREGRNEQFF.

In this sample, this clonotype turned up once. This sequence joins TRBV7-8 and TRBJ2-6; D ambiguous. The length of the CDR3 is 15 residues. Trimming cost V 6 bases and J 0 bases, with 9 bases left between them. From germline, CDR1 is SGHVS and CDR2 FQNEAQ. In DNA, the CDR3 is TGTGCCAGCAGACAACCCCGCTCTGGGGCCAACGTCCTGACTTTC. It is translated as CASRQPRSGANVLTF.

The CDR3 region is CASSLSLTGVNTEAFF. The CDR3 nucleotides read TGTGCCAGCAGCTTGTCCTTGACAGGGGTGAACACTGAAGCTTTCTTT. The J gene is TRBJ1-1, the V gene TRBV5-4; 8 bases fit TRBD1. CDR1 SGHNT and CDR2 YYREEE come from the germline V gene (reference sequence). The CDR3 is 16 residues long. Trimming removed 1 base from V and 0 bases from J; junction bases left unmatched: 5.

The chain is built from TRBV12-3 or TRBV12-4 and TRBJ1-2; 7 nucleotides line up with TRBD1. After removal of 7 bases from V and 10 bases from J, the junction contained 15 bases not matched to a gene. This CDR3 spans 14 amino acids. CDR3 sequence: CASTTYTGTETYTF. The CDR3, as DNA: TGTGCCAGCACCACTTATACCGGGACAGAAACCTACACCTTC.

The CDR3: CASSQEGGVWTRNEETQYF. As DNA, the CDR3 is TGCGCCAGCAGCCAAGAGGGAGGCGTGTGGACTAGAAACGAGGAGACCCAGTACTTC. This chain uses TRBV4-1 with TRBJ2-5; 7 bases match TRBD2. CDR3 length equals 19 residues. CDR1 MGHRA and CDR2 YSYEKL come from the germline V gene. V lost 0 bases to trimming and J lost 5 bases; unmatched junction nucleotides: 18.

The V and J genes are TRBV19 and TRBJ2-7; D possibly corresponds to TRBD1 (6 bases). The CDR3 has 14 residues. V lost 3 bases and J lost 2, with 11 bases in between. The germline V gene encodes CDR1 LNHDA and CDR2 SQIVND (reference sequence). CDR3 sequence reads: CASSIGQLTYEQYF. As DNA, the CDR3 is TGTGCCAGTAGTATCGGACAGTTGACCTACGAGCAGTACTTC. The whole variable domain, remainder taken from reference TRBV19 and TRBJ2-7, is DGGITQSPKYLFRKEGQNVTLSCEQNLNHDAMYWYRQDPGQGLRLIYYSQIVNDFQKGDIAEGYSVSREKKESFPLTVTSAQKNPTAFYLCASSIGQLTYEQYFGPGTRLTVT.

The chain uses TRBV4-1 and TRBJ2-2, with TRBD2 matching 7 bases. V was pared by 4 bases and J by 4 bases, with 15 bases of the junction left unmatched. The germline gives CDR1 MGHRA, CDR2 YSYEKL. The CDR3 runs 18 residues. The DNA of the CDR3 is TGCGCCAGCAGCCTTCCGGGACTAACGGGAATAAGCACCGGGGAGCTGTTTTTT. Residues: CASSLPGLTGISTGELFF.

The rearrangement uses TRBV28 and TRBJ1-5; TRBD1 aligns across 7 bases. The CDR3 contains 16 residues. V was pared by 6 bases and J by 1 base, with 9 bases of the junction left unmatched. Germline V gene lookup returns CDR1 MDHEN and CDR2 SYDVKM. The CDR3 reads CASSPRQGGSNQPQHF. The CDR3 bases are TGTGCCAGCAGCCCTAGACAGGGTGGGAGCAATCAGCCCCAGCATTTT. Looking up the rest from reference TRBV28 and TRBJ1-5 gives the full variable domain: DVKVTQSSRYLVKRTGEKVFLECVQDMDHENMFWYRQDPGLGLRLIYFSYDVKMKEKGDIPEGYSVSREKKERFSLILESASTNQTSMYLCASSPRQGGSNQPQHFGDGTRLSIL.

The chain links TRBV27 to TRBJ1-5; maybe TRBD1 (6 bases). The CDR3 covers 15 residues. Trimming took 5 bases from V and 1 from J, leaving 12 bases between them. CDR1 and CDR2 (germline): MNHEY, SMNVEV (reference sequence). CDR3 DNA: TGTGCCAGCAGTACCTTTAGGGGGAGCAATCAGCCCCAGCATTTT. It is translated as CASSTFRGSNQPQHF.

The chain carries TRBV7-9 and TRBJ1-1; 12 nucleotides align to TRBD1. The J segment lost 1 base and the V segment lost 4 bases, leaving 10 bases of the junction unmatched. The CDR3 covers 18 residues. CDR1 and CDR2 from the germline V gene are SEHNR and FQNEAQ (reference sequence). The CDR3 DNA follows: TGTGCCAGCAGCTACGTACCGGGACAGGGGGCTTCGAACACTGAAGCTTTCTTT. The encoded protein is CASSYVPGQGASNTEAFF.

The rearrangement joins TRBV19 to TRBJ1-5, with D maybe TRBD1 (6 bases). The CDR3 runs 15 residues. V was pared by 8 bases and J by 0 bases, with 14 bases between. Germline assignment: CDR1 LNHDA and CDR2 SQIVND (reference sequence). CDR3 DNA: TGTGCCAGTCTTGGGACATCTTATAGCAATCAGCCCCAGCATTTT. Translating gives CASLGTSYSNQPQHF. Full variable domain (missing parts from reference TRBV19 and TRBJ1-5): DGGITQSPKYLFRKEGQNVTLSCEQNLNHDAMYWYRQDPGQGLRLIYYSQIVNDFQKGDIAEGYSVSREKKESFPLTVTSAQKNPTAFYLCASLGTSYSNQPQHFGDGTRLSIL.

DNA for the CDR3: TGTGCCTGGAGTGAGGGACCCCCTCCAGACGAGCAGTACTTC. It codes for CAWSEGPPPDEQYF. The genes are TRBV30 and TRBJ2-7; tentatively, D is TRBD1 or TRBD2 (5 bases each). Trimming left V 1 base short and J 5 bases short, with 15 bases between. This CDR3 region has 14 residues. Germline V gene data show CDR1 as GTSNPN and CDR2 as SVGIG (reference sequence).

The V and J genes are TRBV4-1 and TRBJ2-2, with a possible D match to TRBD1 (6 bases). V lost 6 bases and J 8 bases, leaving 19 bases between the germline ends. The germline CDR1 and CDR2 sequences are MGHRA and YSYEKL. The CDR3 is 15 amino acids. CDR3 in DNA: TGCGCCAGCAGTCCCAGGGGTCTAGGCGGGGGGGAGCTGTTTTTT. Translation: CASSPRGLGGGELFF.

This clonotype has only one observation. The rearrangement links TRBV6-1 to TRBJ2-1, with 8 bases aligning to TRBD2. Germline V lookup: CDR1 MNHNS, CDR2 SASEGT. The junction had 21 bases not matched to a gene; V was cut back by 6 bases and J by 8 bases. This CDR3 spans 18 amino acids. The CDR3 loop reads CASRPQDRPIPGGDEQFF. Written as DNA, the CDR3 is TGTGCCAGCAGGCCCCAAGACAGGCCGATCCCGGGGGGGGATGAGCAGTTCTTC.

This chain uses TRBV28 with TRBJ1-1, with D tentatively TRBD1 (6 bases). V dropped 6 bases and J dropped 6 bases, with 17 bases sitting between them. The CDR3 extends over 14 amino acids. Germline V gene sequence: CDR1 MDHEN, CDR2 SYDVKM. The DNA for the CDR3 is TGTGCCAGCAGCTACAGGGCCATGGGCGCTGAAGCTTTCTTT. Amino acids: CASSYRAMGAEAFF.

This rearrangement joins TRBV28 to TRBJ2-1; weak D call: TRBD2 (6 bases). V lost 2 bases, J lost 9 bases, and 20 bases lay in between. There are 16 residues in the CDR3. CDR1 and CDR2 (germline): MDHEN, SYDVKM. The CDR3 DNA reads as TGTGCCAGCAGTTTAGTCGGCGGGACGGGGTGGGGTGAGCAGTTCTTC. Translating it yields CASSLVGGTGWGEQFF. Together with reference TRBV28 and TRBJ2-1, the CDR3 gives the full variable domain: DVKVTQSSRYLVKRTGEKVFLECVQDMDHENMFWYRQDPGLGLRLIYFSYDVKMKEKGDIPEGYSVSREKKERFSLILESASTNQTSMYLCASSLVGGTGWGEQFFGPGTRLTVL.

The CDR3 DNA sequence: TGTGCCAGCAGCCAAGAGCCGGGACTGATGAACACTGAAGCTTTCTTT. Its protein product is CASSQEPGLMNTEAFF. The V and J genes are TRBV3-1 and TRBJ1-1, with TRBD1 as a possible D gene (5 bases). In germline, CDR1 is LGHDT, CDR2 YNNKEL (reference sequence). Between the trimmed V and J ends, which lost 0 bases and 0 bases, there was a span of 11 bases. The CDR3 contains 16 residues.

The chain uses TRBV27 and TRBJ2-3, with D perhaps matching TRBD1 or TRBD2 (5 bases each). CDR1 and CDR2 (germline): MNHEY, SMNVEV (reference sequence). The CDR3 has 16 residues. Trimming pared 7 bases from V and 6 bases from J, leaving 23 bases between. As DNA, the CDR3 is TGTGCCAGCATGCCGTTGACGGGACCCAGGTGGGATACGCAGTATTTT. It yields the protein CASMPLTGPRWDTQYF.

The V and J genes are TRBV7-8 and TRBJ2-5, with D possibly being TRBD1 (6 bases). From germline, CDR1 is SGHVS and CDR2 FQNEAQ. The length of the CDR3 is 18 residues. V was cut by 5 bases and J by 0 bases, with 22 bases left in between. The chain's CDR3 is CASSLTITGKRDQETQYF. CDR3 sequence (DNA): TGTGCCAGCAGCCTCACAATTACAGGGAAGAGGGACCAAGAGACCCAGTACTTC.

The chain has TRBV5-4 and TRBJ2-1; 12 nucleotides agree with TRBD1. The length of the CDR3 is 15 residues. After removal of 2 bases from V and 7 bases from J, the junction contained 4 bases not matched to a gene. Germline V CDR1 and CDR2: SGHNT, YYREEE (reference sequence). The CDR3, as DNA: TGTGCCAGCAGCTTCGGGACAGGGGGCTTGAATGAGCAGTTCTTC. This gives the protein CASSFGTGGLNEQFF.

The chain couples TRBV27 to TRBJ1-1; no clear D gene. Looked up from germline, CDR1 is MNHEY and CDR2 is SMNVEV (reference sequence). Trimming removed 4 bases at V and 1 base at J, with 4 bases between. This CDR3 spans 12 amino acids. The CDR3 DNA reads as TGTGCCAGCAGTTCCCCGAACACTGAAGCTTTCTTT. Amino acids: CASSSPNTEAFF.

This chain uses TRBV6-1 with TRBJ1-1; a possible D gene is TRBD1 (5 bases). The germline gives CDR1 MNHNS, CDR2 SASEGT. The length of the CDR3 is 13 residues. V shed 8 bases and J shed 2 bases, with 12 bases lying between them. The CDR3: CASQVGPNTEAFF. The DNA for the CDR3 is TGTGCCAGCCAGGTGGGACCCAACACTGAAGCTTTCTTT.

This chain links TRBV3-1 with TRBJ2-4; 7 bases align to TRBD1. V lost 8 bases and J lost 10; bases outside the gene matches: 8. CDR3 length equals 12 residues. Germline V gene lookup returns CDR1 LGHDT and CDR2 YNNKEL (reference sequence). This CDR3 reads CASATGQSIQYF. In DNA, the CDR3 is TGTGCCAGCGCGACGGGACAGAGTATTCAGTACTTC.

The chain recombines TRBV27 with TRBJ2-1; 11 nucleotides agree with TRBD2. V was pared by 4 bases and J by 5 bases, with 1 base of the junction left unmatched. CDR1 and CDR2 from the germline V gene are MNHEY and SMNVEV (reference sequence). This CDR3 spans 14 amino acids. The CDR3, as DNA: TGTGCCAGCAGTTCGACTAGCGGGAACAATGAGCAGTTCTTC. This translates into CASSSTSGNNEQFF.